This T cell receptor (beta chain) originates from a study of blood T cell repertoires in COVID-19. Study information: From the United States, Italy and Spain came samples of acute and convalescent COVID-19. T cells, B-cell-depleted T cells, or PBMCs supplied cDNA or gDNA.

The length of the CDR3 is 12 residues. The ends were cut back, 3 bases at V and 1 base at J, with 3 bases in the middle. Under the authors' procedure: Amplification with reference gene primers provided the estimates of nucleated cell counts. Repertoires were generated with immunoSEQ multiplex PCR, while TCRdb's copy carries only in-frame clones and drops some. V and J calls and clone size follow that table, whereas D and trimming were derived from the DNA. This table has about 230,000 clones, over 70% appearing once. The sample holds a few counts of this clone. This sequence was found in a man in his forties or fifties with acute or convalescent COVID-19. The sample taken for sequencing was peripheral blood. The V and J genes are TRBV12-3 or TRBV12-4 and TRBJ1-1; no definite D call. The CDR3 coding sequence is TGTGCCAGCAGTTTCAGGAACACTGAAGCTTTCTTT. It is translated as CASSFRNTEAFF.